This is a list of T cell receptor beta chains from one sample in a study of somatic mutations in cytotoxic T cells in rheumatoid arthritis. The assay was immunoSEQ multiplex PCR, and TCRdb's table has in-frame clones only and misses some. The profile shows 6,500 to 9,000 clones, around 80% of them singletons. Source material: CD8+ T cells sorted from blood. These receptors all come from an adult with rheumatoid arthritis. Both conserved end residues are part of each CDR3. Each record gives: D gene, J gene, V gene, clone size, CDR3 DNA, CDR3 protein. The D gene is left open where the match is weak. Rows give clone size only sometimes, using once, few, many, or a class for an expanded clone.

TRBD1 | TRBJ2-3 | TRBV10-1 | NA | TGCGCCACACACGACAGGGCCACAGATACGCAGTATTTT | CATHDRATDTQYF
TRBD1 | TRBJ2-2 | TRBV11-2 | NA | TGTGCCAGCAGCTCAAGTCCGGGACAGCACACCGGGGAGCTGTTTTTT | CASSSSPGQHTGELFF
TRBD2 | TRBJ2-3 | TRBV9 | NA | TGTGCCAGCAGCGTAGGGGTAGGGGCGGGGGGCCGCACAGATACGCAGTATTTT | CASSVGVGAGGRTDTQYF
NA | TRBJ2-5 | TRBV11-1 | NA | TGTGCCAGCAGCCTTACAGGATCAGAGACCCAGTACTTC | CASSLTGSETQYF
NA | TRBJ2-4 | TRBV7-2 | NA | TGTGCCAGCAGCTTAGGATGGTACGGGGAGGCCAAAAACATTCAGTACTTC | CASSLGWYGEAKNIQYF
TRBD1 | TRBJ1-4 | TRBV5-1 | once | TGCGCCAGCAGCTCCAGGGGGCCACTTCCGTTCGATGAAAAACTGTTTTTT | CASSSRGPLPFDEKLFF
NA | TRBJ2-5 | TRBV5-4 | once | TGTGCCAGCAGCTTGTGGAGGGGTGGGTTCGGTGAGACCCAGTACTTC | CASSLWRGGFGETQYF
NA | TRBJ2-1 | TRBV10-1 | NA | TGCGCCAGCAGTGGTCTGCGTGGCTCCTACAATGAGCAGTTCTTC | CASSGLRGSYNEQFF
NA | TRBJ2-1 | TRBV5-5 | NA | TGTGCCAGCAGTTGGGACGAGGGTGAGCAGTTCTTC | CASSWDEGEQFF
TRBD1 | TRBJ1-5 | TRBV27 | few | TGTGCCAGCAGTTCCCACCATGGACAGGGCACTCAGCCCCAGCATTTT | CASSSHHGQGTQPQHF
NA | TRBJ2-2 | TRBV14 | NA | TGTGCCAGCAGCCAAGCCCAAACAAGGGCCGGGGAGCTGTTTTTT | CASSQAQTRAGELFF
TRBD1 | TRBJ2-3 | TRBV2 | few | TGTGCCAGCAGTGCCGGACAGGTTAGCACAGATACGCAGTATTTT | CASSAGQVSTDTQYF
TRBD1 | TRBJ1-1 | TRBV10-3 | few | TGTGCCATCAGTGTAGACAGGGCTGACACTGAAGCTTTCTTT | CAISVDRADTEAFF
TRBD2 | TRBJ2-1 | TRBV9 | NA | TGTGCCAGCAGCCCCCGGGAGGGAGACTACAATGAGCAGTTCTTC | CASSPREGDYNEQFF
NA | TRBJ1-1 | TRBV6-6 | NA | TGTGCCAGCAGTTACAGGCCAACGTGGGACACTGAAGCTTTCTTT | CASSYRPTWDTEAFF
TRBD1 | TRBJ1-6 | TRBV9 | NA | TGTGCCAGCAGCGTAGGACAGGGGTTTAATTCACCCCTCCACTTT | CASSVGQGFNSPLHF
NA | TRBJ2-2 | TRBV9 | NA | TGTGCCAGCAGCGTAGCTGGGGGGTACGGGGAGCTGTTTTTT | CASSVAGGYGELFF
NA | TRBJ2-1 | TRBV27 | NA | TGTGCCAGCAGTCCTCTTTCGACAGGTCGGACGTTTAATGAGCAGTTCTTC | CASSPLSTGRTFNEQFF
NA | TRBJ1-6 | TRBV7-9 | once | TGTGCCAGCAGCCACAGACAAACGTCTAGCTCCTATAATTCACCCCTCCACTTT | CASSHRQTSSSYNSPLHF
NA | TRBJ2-2 | TRBV6-4 | NA | TGTGCCAGCAGTGACTCTGTAATCGGGGAGCTGTTTTTT | CASSDSVIGELFF
TRBD1 | TRBJ1-5 | TRBV4-1 | NA | TGCGCCAGCAGCCAAGCCGGGACAGGGTATCAGCCCCAGCATTTT | CASSQAGTGYQPQHF
NA | TRBJ1-2 | TRBV29-1 | NA | TGCAGCGTTGAAGATCCGAACTTCGGTGGCTACACCTTC | CSVEDPNFGGYTF
TRBD2 | TRBJ2-3 | TRBV27 | NA | TGTGCCAGCAGACTAGGGGCGGGGGGGCCCCCAGATACGCAGTATTTT | CASRLGAGGPPDTQYF
NA | TRBJ1-2 | TRBV15 | NA | TGTGCCACCAGCTCCGGCGACATAGGCTACACCTTC | CATSSGDIGYTF
TRBD2 | TRBJ2-5 | TRBV5-1 | NA | TGCGCCAGCAGCAGTAGCGGGGGGCTAATCCAAGAGACCCAGTACTTC | CASSSSGGLIQETQYF
TRBD1 | TRBJ2-2 | TRBV7-3 | NA | TGTGCCAGCAGCCTACAGGGGGCGCGGACCGGGGAGCTGTTTTTT | CASSLQGARTGELFF
NA | TRBJ1-1 | TRBV28 | NA | TGTGCCAGCACTAGTTGGAAGAACACTGAAGCTTTCTTT | CASTSWKNTEAFF
NA | TRBJ1-1 | TRBV19 | NA | TGTGCCAGTAGTAGGGGGGCCCAAGGGACTGAAGCTTTCTTT | CASSRGAQGTEAFF
NA | TRBJ1-2 | TRBV27 | NA | TGTGCCAGCATGTCATTAGGGTCTCCAAACTATGGCTACACCTTC | CASMSLGSPNYGYTF
NA | TRBJ2-5 | TRBV28 | NA | TGTGCCAGCAGTTCCCTCCGGGAGATCCAAGAGACCCAGTACTTC | CASSSLREIQETQYF
NA | TRBJ2-5 | TRBV29-1 | NA | TGCAGCGTACGGCAAGAGACCCAGTACTTC | CSVRQETQYF
NA | TRBJ1-1 | TRBV14 | NA | TGTGCCAGCAGCTCCTTTCGGGGGCCCACTGAAGCTTTCTTT | CASSSFRGPTEAFF
TRBD2 | TRBJ2-3 | TRBV14 | NA | TGTGCCAGCAGCCAAGCCCTAGCGGGGGTTCCTAGCGCAGATACGCAGTATTTT | CASSQALAGVPSADTQYF
NA | TRBJ1-1 | TRBV5-1 | few | TGCGCCAGCAGCTTGGCCGTCGGGATAGGTAACACTGAAGCTTTCTTT | CASSLAVGIGNTEAFF
NA | TRBJ2-5 | TRBV6-1 | NA | TGTGCCAGCAGTGAAGCGCTAGGGTACTCCCAAGAGACCCAGTACTTC | CASSEALGYSQETQYF
NA | TRBJ2-2 | TRBV27 | few | TGTGCCAGCATGGCCAGGGCCAACACCGGGGAGCTGTTTTTT | CASMARANTGELFF
NA | TRBJ2-7 | TRBV7-3 | NA | TGTGCCAGCAGCGCAAAAGTGGGGGGACCCTACGCCGAGCAGTACTTC | CASSAKVGGPYAEQYF